The text below deals with one T cell receptor beta chain. The data were taken from a study of T cells in Graves' hyperthyroidism and ophthalmopathy. The study left out patients who had uncontrolled infection, other autoimmune disease, pregnancy or lactation. The PBMCs were taken from approximately 11 ml of fresh peripheral blood. Using RNA transcripts as the source, TCR beta CDR3 regions were amplified. Primed by the HTBI set, a first-round RT-PCR was run on the TCR CDR3. TCRdb re-called the multiplex PCR reads with MiXCR, one entry per CDR3 protein. The sample has fewer than 550,000 distinct CDR3 sequences, 15% to 18% seen once. The clonotype originates from a woman under 30 with Graves' hyperthyroidism. Sequenced: blood.

This CDR3 is CSAKPSGRALEQYF. Here the CDR3 DNA reads TGCAGTGCTAAGCCTAGCGGGAGGGCCCTCGAGCAGTACTTC. The rearrangement uses TRBV20-1 and TRBJ2-7, with 12 bases matching TRBD2. The CDR3 totals 14 residues. Per the germline V gene, CDR1 is DFQATT and CDR2 is SNEGSKA (reference sequence). The V and J ends lost 4 bases and 6 bases, in that order; junction bases with no gene match: 7.